This T cell receptor beta chain came from a study of CD8 T cells in ankylosing spondylitis. General observations from the study: Matched ankylosing spondylitis synovial fluid reportedly contained a significantly enriched population of disease-linked clones. Disease-associated clones were CD8+ and fairly uncommon in peripheral blood. Made up of 7 to 9 highly homologous variants, a TCR beta motif appeared characteristic of ankylosing spondylitis blood.

5'-RACE, quantitative and with molecular barcodes, yielded the TCR beta libraries. TCRdb analysed the 5' RACE reads with MiXCR anew, one entry per CDR3 protein. Of under 200,000 distinct CDR3 sequences listed, 9.8% are singletons. As regards this clonotype: Its target is unknown.

CDR1 and CDR2 (germline): SGDLS, YYNGEE. The germline V and J ends were trimmed by 4 bases and 7 bases, with 10 bases remaining between them. This CDR3 contains 12 residues. The chain uses TRBV9 and TRBJ2-3, with a tentative D call TRBD2 (6 bases). The sequencing input was blood, either unsorted or a sorted T cell fraction (not recorded which). The sequence derives from a female donor with ankylosing spondylitis or in good health (not recorded which). CDR3 residues: CASSRGTYTQYF. CDR3 nucleotides: TGTGCCAGCAGCCGGGGGACGTATACGCAGTATTTT.